Listed below are T cell receptor beta chains from one sample, sequenced in a study of T cell repertoires in cytomegalovirus infection. TCRdb reprocessed the reads via MiXCR and lists one record per CDR3 protein. The data show a few hundred thousand distinct CDR3 sequences, with about a sixth seen just once and around 43% held by the top ten. Sequencing was performed on CD8+ T cells from PBMCs. The receptors stem from a human donor in good health (CMV status not recorded). Some clones in this sample may be carry-over from other donors' samples. Each CDR3 is given with its conserved first and last residue. A D gene is named only where the DNA matches it firmly. Clone size, where shown, is once, few, many, or a class for clones that have expanded.

j_gene | d_gene | abundance | v_gene | CDR3nt | CDR3aa
TRBJ2-1 | - | - | TRBV10-2 | TGCGCCAGCAGCTTTAGTCCAGCGGGCACCTACAATGAGCAGTTCTTC | CASSFSPAGTYNEQFF
TRBJ1-1 | - | many | TRBV14 | TGTGCCAGCAGCCAAGAATACAGGGCCCTCACTGAAGCTTTCTTT | CASSQEYRALTEAFF
TRBJ1-1 | TRBD1 | - | TRBV15 | TGTGCCACCAGCAGAGACCTTCATTCGACAGGGGACACTGAAGCTTTCTTT | CATSRDLHSTGDTEAFF
TRBJ1-5 | - | - | TRBV4-2 | TGTGCCAGCACCCCATTTATGGGGGGCAATCAGCCCCAGCATTTT | CASTPFMGGNQPQHF
TRBJ1-2 | TRBD1 | few | TRBV5-6 | TGTGCCAGCAGCCCCGGGACAGGAAACTATGGCTACACCTTC | CASSPGTGNYGYTF
TRBJ1-1 | - | many | TRBV7-9 | TGTGCCAGCAGTAGCCAGGGCGAGAACACTGAAGCTTTCTTT | CASSSQGENTEAFF
TRBJ2-7 | - | - | TRBV11-3 | TGTGCCAGCAGCGCCCGGGGGACCGAGCAGTACTTC | CASSARGTEQYF
TRBJ1-1 | - | - | TRBV29-1 | TGCAGCGTCACCACGGGAGGGGCGAACACTGAAGCTTTCTTT | CSVTTGGANTEAFF
TRBJ1-1 | - | - | TRBV2 | TGTGCCAGCCCCCGGGGGGCGAACACTGAAGCTTTCTTT | CASPRGANTEAFF
TRBJ2-1 | TRBD2 | many | TRBV7-2 | TGTGCCAGCAGCTTAGTCGTAGGACTAGCGGTAAACAATGAGCAGTTCTTC | CASSLVVGLAVNNEQFF
TRBJ1-2 | - | many | TRBV7-9 | TGTGCCAGCAGCTTTTTATCGTCAGGAGCTATTGGTGGCTACACCTTC | CASSFLSSGAIGGYTF
TRBJ1-1 | TRBD1 | - | TRBV7-9 | TGTGCCAGCAGCTCAGGGGGGCCGAGGACTGAAGCTTTCTTT | CASSSGGPRTEAFF
TRBJ2-7 | - | few | TRBV9 | TGTGCCAGCAGCGGTCCTGCAGGCCCTTACGAGCAGTACTTC | CASSGPAGPYEQYF
TRBJ2-5 | TRBD1 | - | TRBV7-9 | TGTGCCAGCAGCTTAGGGCCGGGACAGCAAGAGACCCAGTACTTC | CASSLGPGQQETQYF
TRBJ1-6 | TRBD1 | many | TRBV6-2/TRBV6-3 | TGTGCCAGCAGTAACCTAGACAGGGGGTTCAATTCACCCCTCCACTTT | CASSNLDRGFNSPLHF
TRBJ1-1 | - | - | TRBV9 | TGTGCCAGCAGCGGCTCAAGGGAGCCGAACACTGAAGCTTTCTTT | CASSGSREPNTEAFF
TRBJ1-4 | - | few | TRBV6-6 | TGTGCCAGCAGCTATACAGGCACTAATGAAAAACTGTTTTTT | CASSYTGTNEKLFF
TRBJ2-5 | TRBD1 | - | TRBV24-1 | TGTGCCACCAGTGATCCCCACAAACCGGGACAGCAAGAGACCCAGTACTTC | CATSDPHKPGQQETQYF
TRBJ1-6 | - | - | TRBV15 | TGTGCCACCAGCAGAGACGGGGCGCGAAACTCCTATAATTCACCCCTCCACTTT | CATSRDGARNSYNSPLHF
TRBJ2-2 | - | - | TRBV10-3 | TGTGCCACGGCCGGGACACAAGACACGAACACCGGGGAGCTGTTTTTT | CATAGTQDTNTGELFF
TRBJ2-1 | - | few | TRBV7-9 | TGTGCCAGCAGCGCCTACCAGGGACTGACGAACAATGAGCAGTTCTTC | CASSAYQGLTNNEQFF
TRBJ1-3 | TRBD1 | few | TRBV7-9 | TGTGCCAGCAGCCCCACAGCCGACAGGGTCTCTGGAAACACCATATATTTT | CASSPTADRVSGNTIYF
TRBJ2-1 | TRBD2 | many | TRBV6-8 | TGTGCCAGCAGTTATGCCCCTACTAGCGGGGACGGAACGACGCAGTTCTTC | CASSYAPTSGDGTTQFF
TRBJ2-2 | - | few | TRBV6-1 | TGTGCCCAGCGTCGGGAGACCGGGGAGCTGTTTTTT | CAQRRETGELFF
TRBJ2-1 | - | few | TRBV6-2/TRBV6-3 | TGTGCCAGCAGTTACCTTCCCGACAAGAATGAGCAGTTCTTC | CASSYLPDKNEQFF
TRBJ1-1 | TRBD1 | - | TRBV5-1 | TGCGCCAGTTGGGACAGGGGGCCTGAAGCTTTCTTT | CASWDRGPEAFF
TRBJ2-4 | - | many | TRBV7-8 | TGTGCCAGCAGCCAGGGTAACCGTCCTTCGTACTTC | CASSQGNRPSYF
TRBJ2-5 | - | many | TRBV7-9 | TGTGCCAGCAGCTTACGGGCCGCAGAGACCCAGTACTTC | CASSLRAAETQYF
TRBJ2-1 | - | - | TRBV2 | TGTGCCAGCACCGGGGGTACAGGTGAGCAGTTCTTC | CASTGGTGEQFF
TRBJ2-7 | TRBD2 | few | TRBV10-3 | TGTGCCATCAGTGGCCCTTTGCGCGGGGGGGCATCCGACGAGCAGTACTTC | CAISGPLRGGASDEQYF
TRBJ1-5 | - | - | TRBV5-6 | TGTGCCAGCAGCGGGAAGAATCAGCCCCAGCATTTT | CASSGKNQPQHF
TRBJ1-2 | - | medium-sized | TRBV20-1 | TGCAGTGCTAGAGGGCCCTCGGACGGAGCTGACTATGGCTACACCTTC | CSARGPSDGADYGYTF
TRBJ2-7 | - | few | TRBV27 | TGTGCCAGCAGTTTATCGACGGATAACGAGCAGTACTTC | CASSLSTDNEQYF
TRBJ2-3 | TRBD2 | few | TRBV5-1 | TGCGCCAGCAGCCCGCCTTTAGGCGGGGGAGGTACAGATACGCAGTATTTT | CASSPPLGGGGTDTQYF
TRBJ2-3 | - | many | TRBV28 | TGTGCCAGCCTAGAGGGAGATACGCAGTATTTT | CASLEGDTQYF
TRBJ2-3 | - | - | TRBV12-3/TRBV12-4 | TGTGCCAGCACCCCCCCCGGGTCAGATACGCAGTATTTT | CASTPPGSDTQYF
TRBJ2-1 | - | few | TRBV7-6 | TGTGCCAGCAGTGGGGACGGGGAACGTTGGAGCAATGAGCAGTTCTTC | CASSGDGERWSNEQFF
TRBJ1-5 | - | many | TRBV6-2/TRBV6-3 | TGTGCCAGCAGCCACGGGGGTTTTGGGCAGCCCCAGCATTTT | CASSHGGFGQPQHF
TRBJ2-7 | - | - | TRBV5-1 | TGCGCCAGCAGTCAGGGTATTCTTGGCAGGTCCTACGAGCAGTACTTC | CASSQGILGRSYEQYF
TRBJ2-1 | TRBD2 | many | TRBV6-2/TRBV6-3 | TGTGCCAGCAGTTTATGGGGGGGGAACAACAATGAGCAGTTCTTC | CASSLWGGNNNEQFF
TRBJ1-2 | - | few | TRBV28 | TGTGCCAGCTTCCCCTCTGGCCACCTCTATGGCTACACCTTC | CASFPSGHLYGYTF
TRBJ2-5 | - | - | TRBV3-1 | TGTGCCAGCAGCCAGAGGGACTACCAAGAGACCCAGTACTTC | CASSQRDYQETQYF
TRBJ2-5 | TRBD1 | - | TRBV7-9 | TGTGCCAGCAGCCTGACAGGGCCCCCTCAAGAGACCCAGTACTTC | CASSLTGPPQETQYF